The sample holds many counts of the clone carrying this T cell receptor beta chain. An equimolar mix of two oligonucleotides served as the beta constant-region primer for TRBC1 and TRBC2. An oligonucleotide with the SP2 primer and a 12-nucleotide UMI was ligated to the cDNA 3' end. One entry per CDR3 protein, called by TCRdb with MiXCR from the UMI-ligation and nested PCR reads. The sample holds roughly 40,000 distinct CDR3 sequences; approximately 12% are singletons and the top ten take around 20%. This specimen belongs to a study of naive and memory T cell subsets. Effector memory cells were sorted as CD45RA-CD27-, EMRA cells as CD45RA+CD27-. V shed 4 bases and J shed 0 bases, with 10 bases lying between them. The CDR3 runs 15 residues.

Input material: effector memory CD4+ T cells from blood. Sample subset: effector memory, CD45RA- CD27-. J is TRBJ1-5 and V is TRBV12-3 or TRBV12-4; D is ambiguous. This receptor was obtained from a human donor in good health. The CDR3 DNA is TGTGCCAGCAGTTCCCCGGCGTTTAGCAATCAGCCCCAGCATTTT. This sequence encodes CASSSPAFSNQPQHF.